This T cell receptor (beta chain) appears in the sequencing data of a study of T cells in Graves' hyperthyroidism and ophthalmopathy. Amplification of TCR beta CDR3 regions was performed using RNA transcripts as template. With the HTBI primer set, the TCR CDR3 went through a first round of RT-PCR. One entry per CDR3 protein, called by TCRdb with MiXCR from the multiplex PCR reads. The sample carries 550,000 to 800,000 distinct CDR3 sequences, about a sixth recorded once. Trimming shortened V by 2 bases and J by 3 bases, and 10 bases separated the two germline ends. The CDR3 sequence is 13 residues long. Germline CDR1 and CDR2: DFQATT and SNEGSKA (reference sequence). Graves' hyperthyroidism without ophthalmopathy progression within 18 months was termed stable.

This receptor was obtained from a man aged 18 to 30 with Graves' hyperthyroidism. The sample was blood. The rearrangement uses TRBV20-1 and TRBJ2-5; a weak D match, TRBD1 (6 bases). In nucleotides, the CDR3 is TGCAGTGCTAGAATCAGGGGCAAAGAGACCCAGTACTTC. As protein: CSARIRGKETQYF.